The 2 T cell receptor beta chains in this list originate from one sample, sequenced in a study of spatial heterogeneity in lung cancer (dated by TCRdb to between 2017 and 2020). This specimen's time point label, per the study, means: sample taken at primary tumor resection. TCR sequencing used whole RNA extracted from tumor and nontumor lung tissue, or from cryopreserved PBMC samples, without cell sorting. Receptor libraries were prepared by 5' RACE. Sequencing instrument: NextSeq 500. The public reads were reanalyzed by TCRdb: fastp trimming at Q25, MiXCR alignment, in-frame beta chains only. Here each entry gathers all rows of one CDR3 protein and keeps the most common genes and DNA. The sample table contains thousands of distinct CDR3 sequences; only one count was recorded for around 16% of them. Around 51% of the sample goes to the ten largest clones. Here the sequenced sample was PBMCs, taken at surgery. The receptors derive from a male donor with early-stage non-small cell lung cancer.

By sample fraction, this clonotype is medium-sized (0.01 to 0.1%). The chain recombines TRBV27 with TRBJ2-1, with D possibly being TRBD2 (5 bases). The CDR3 consists of 13 residues. The germline CDR1 and CDR2 sequences are MNHEY and SMNVEV (reference sequence). Trimming took off 2 bases at V and 3 bases at J, with 5 bases between the two ends. DNA for the CDR3: TGTGCCAGCAGTTTAGAGGGCTACAATGAGCAGTTCTTC. It is translated as CASSLEGYNEQFF.

In its sample, this clonotype was seen once. The chain combines TRBV28 with TRBJ2-7, with 10 bases identical to TRBD2. Germline-derived CDR1 and CDR2 are MDHEN and SYDVKM. The CDR3 runs to 16 residues. The ends lost 7 bases at V and 7 bases at J; junction bases unmatched: 16. This CDR3 reads CASKGPGLAGVGEQYF. The CDR3 coding sequence is TGTGCCAGCAAGGGCCCCGGTCTAGCGGGAGTGGGGGAGCAGTACTTC.